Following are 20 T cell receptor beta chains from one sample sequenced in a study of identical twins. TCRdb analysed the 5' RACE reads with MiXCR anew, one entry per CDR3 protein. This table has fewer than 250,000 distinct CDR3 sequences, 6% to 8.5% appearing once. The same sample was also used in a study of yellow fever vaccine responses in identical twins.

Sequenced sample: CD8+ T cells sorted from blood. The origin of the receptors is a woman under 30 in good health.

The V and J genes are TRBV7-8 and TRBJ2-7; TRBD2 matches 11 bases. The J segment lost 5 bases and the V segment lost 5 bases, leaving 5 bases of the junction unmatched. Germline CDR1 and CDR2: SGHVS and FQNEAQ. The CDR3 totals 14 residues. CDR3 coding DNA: TGTGCCAGCAGCGAAGGGACTAGCGGCAACGAGCAGTACTTC. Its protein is CASSEGTSGNEQYF.

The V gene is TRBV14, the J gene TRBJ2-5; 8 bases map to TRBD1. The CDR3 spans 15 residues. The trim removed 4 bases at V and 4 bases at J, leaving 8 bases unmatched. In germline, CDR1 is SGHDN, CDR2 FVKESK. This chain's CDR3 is CASSRQGAIGETQYF. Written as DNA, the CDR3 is TGTGCCAGCAGCCGGCAGGGGGCGATCGGAGAGACCCAGTACTTC.

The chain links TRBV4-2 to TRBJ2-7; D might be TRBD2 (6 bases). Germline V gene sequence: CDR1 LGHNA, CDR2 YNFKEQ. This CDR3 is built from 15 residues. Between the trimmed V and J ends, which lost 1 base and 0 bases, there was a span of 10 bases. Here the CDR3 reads CASSQVRGSSYEQYF. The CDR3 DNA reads TGTGCCAGCAGCCAAGTCCGGGGGAGCTCCTACGAGCAGTACTTC.

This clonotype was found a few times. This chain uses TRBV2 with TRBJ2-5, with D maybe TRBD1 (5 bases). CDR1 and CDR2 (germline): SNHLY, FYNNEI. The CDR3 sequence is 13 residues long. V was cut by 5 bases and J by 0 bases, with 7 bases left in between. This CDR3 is CASSKTDQETQYF. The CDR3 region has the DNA TGTGCCAGCAGTAAGACAGACCAAGAGACCCAGTACTTC.

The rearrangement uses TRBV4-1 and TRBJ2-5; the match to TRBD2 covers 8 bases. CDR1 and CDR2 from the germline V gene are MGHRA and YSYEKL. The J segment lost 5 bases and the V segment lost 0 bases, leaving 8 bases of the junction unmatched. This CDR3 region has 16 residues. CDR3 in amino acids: CASSQEVGGGPETQYF. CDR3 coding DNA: TGCGCCAGCAGCCAAGAAGTCGGGGGGGGTCCGGAGACCCAGTACTTC.

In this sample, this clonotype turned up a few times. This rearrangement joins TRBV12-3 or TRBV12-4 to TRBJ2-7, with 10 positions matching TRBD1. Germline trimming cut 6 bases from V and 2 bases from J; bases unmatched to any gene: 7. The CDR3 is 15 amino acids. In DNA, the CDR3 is TGTGCCAGCAGCTCCGGGACAGGGGACCCCTACGAGCAGTACGTC. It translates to CASSSGTGDPYEQYV.

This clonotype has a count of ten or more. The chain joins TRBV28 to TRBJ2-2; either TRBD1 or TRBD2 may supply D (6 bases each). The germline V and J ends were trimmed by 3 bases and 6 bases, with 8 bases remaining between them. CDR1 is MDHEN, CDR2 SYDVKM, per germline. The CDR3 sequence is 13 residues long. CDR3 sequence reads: CASSFGGPGELFF. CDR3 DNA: TGTGCCAGCAGTTTCGGGGGCCCCGGGGAGCTGTTTTTT.

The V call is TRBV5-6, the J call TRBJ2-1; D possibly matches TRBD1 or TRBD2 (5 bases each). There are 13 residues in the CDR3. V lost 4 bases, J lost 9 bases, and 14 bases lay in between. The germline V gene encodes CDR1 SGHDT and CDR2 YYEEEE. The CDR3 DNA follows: TGTGCCAGCAGCGGGAATCCGGGGACTGAGCAGTTCTTC. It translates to CASSGNPGTEQFF.

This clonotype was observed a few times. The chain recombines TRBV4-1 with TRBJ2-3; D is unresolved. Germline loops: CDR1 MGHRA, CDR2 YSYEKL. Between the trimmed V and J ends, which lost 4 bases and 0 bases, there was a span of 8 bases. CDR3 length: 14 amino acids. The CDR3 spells CASSRPSSTDTQYF. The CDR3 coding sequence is TGCGCCAGCAGCCGCCCCTCTAGCACAGATACGCAGTATTTT.

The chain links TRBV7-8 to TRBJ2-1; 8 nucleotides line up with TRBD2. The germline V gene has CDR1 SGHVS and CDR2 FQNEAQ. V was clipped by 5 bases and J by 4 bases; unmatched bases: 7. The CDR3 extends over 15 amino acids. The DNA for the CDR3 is TGTGCCAGCAGCAGAACTACTAGCGGATACAATGAGCAGTTCTTC. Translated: CASSRTTSGYNEQFF.

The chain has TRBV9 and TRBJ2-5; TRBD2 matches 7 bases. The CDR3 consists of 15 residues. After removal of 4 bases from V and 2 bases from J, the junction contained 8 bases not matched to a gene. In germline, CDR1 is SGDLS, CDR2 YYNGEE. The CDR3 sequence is CASSPLRESQETQYF. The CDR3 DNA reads TGTGCCAGCAGCCCCCTGCGGGAGTCTCAAGAGACCCAGTACTTC.

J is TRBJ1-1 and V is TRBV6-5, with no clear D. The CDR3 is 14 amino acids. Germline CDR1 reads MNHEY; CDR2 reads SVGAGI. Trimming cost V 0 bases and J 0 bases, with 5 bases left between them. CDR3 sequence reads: CASSYSIMNTEAFF. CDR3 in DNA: TGTGCCAGCAGTTACTCGATAATGAACACTGAAGCTTTCTTT.

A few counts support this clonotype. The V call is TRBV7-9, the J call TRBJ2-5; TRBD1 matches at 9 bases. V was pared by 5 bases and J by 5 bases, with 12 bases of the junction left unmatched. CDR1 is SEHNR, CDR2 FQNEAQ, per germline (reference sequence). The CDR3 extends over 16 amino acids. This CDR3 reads CASSAWDRAVVETQYF. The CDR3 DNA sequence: TGTGCCAGCAGCGCTTGGGACAGGGCTGTAGTGGAGACCCAGTACTTC.

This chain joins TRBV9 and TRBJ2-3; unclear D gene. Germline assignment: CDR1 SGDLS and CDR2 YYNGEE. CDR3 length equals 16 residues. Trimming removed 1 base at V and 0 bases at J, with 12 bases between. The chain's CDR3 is CASSVFVGCSTDTQYF. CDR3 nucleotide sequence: TGTGCCAGCAGCGTATTCGTGGGCTGTAGCACAGATACGCAGTATTTT.

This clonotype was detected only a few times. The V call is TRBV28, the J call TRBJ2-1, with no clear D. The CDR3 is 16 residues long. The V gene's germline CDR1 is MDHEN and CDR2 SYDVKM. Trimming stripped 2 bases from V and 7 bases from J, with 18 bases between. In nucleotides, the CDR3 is TGTGCCAGCAGTTTAAGTCCGGGCTTTGTATCAAATGAGCAGTTCTTC. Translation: CASSLSPGFVSNEQFF.

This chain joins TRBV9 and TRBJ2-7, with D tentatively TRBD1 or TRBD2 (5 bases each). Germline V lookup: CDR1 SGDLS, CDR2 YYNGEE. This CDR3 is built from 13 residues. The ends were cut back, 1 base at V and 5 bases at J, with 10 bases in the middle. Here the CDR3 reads CASSVTGGNEQYF. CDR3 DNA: TGTGCCAGCAGCGTAACAGGAGGCAACGAGCAGTACTTC.

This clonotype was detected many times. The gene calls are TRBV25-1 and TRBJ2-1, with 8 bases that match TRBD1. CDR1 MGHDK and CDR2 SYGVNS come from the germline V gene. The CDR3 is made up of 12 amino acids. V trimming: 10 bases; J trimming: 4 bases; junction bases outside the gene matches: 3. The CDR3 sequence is CATRTGYNEQFF. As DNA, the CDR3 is TGTGCCACCCGGACAGGGTACAATGAGCAGTTCTTC.

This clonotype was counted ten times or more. The CDR3 coding sequence is TGCAGTGCTAGAGGCGTACAGGGGGGCGACACAGATACGCAGTATTTT. Its translation is CSARGVQGGDTDTQYF. The gene calls are TRBV20-1 and TRBJ2-3, with 8 bases identical to TRBD1. Per the germline V gene, CDR1 is DFQATT and CDR2 is SNEGSKA (reference sequence). With V trimmed by 1 base and J by 2 bases, 8 bases remained unmatched. This CDR3 comprises 16 residues.

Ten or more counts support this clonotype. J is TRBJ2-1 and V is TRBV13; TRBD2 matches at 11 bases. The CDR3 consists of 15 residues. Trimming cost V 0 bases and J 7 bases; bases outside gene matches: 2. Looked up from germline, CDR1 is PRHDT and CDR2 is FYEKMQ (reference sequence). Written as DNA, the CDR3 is TGTGCCAGCAGCTTAGGGACTAGCGGGATGAATGAGCAGTTCTTC. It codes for CASSLGTSGMNEQFF.

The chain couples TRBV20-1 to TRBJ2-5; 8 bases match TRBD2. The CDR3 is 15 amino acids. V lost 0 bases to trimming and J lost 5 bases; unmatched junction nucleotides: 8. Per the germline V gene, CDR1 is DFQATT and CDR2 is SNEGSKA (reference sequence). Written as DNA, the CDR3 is TGCAGTGCTAGAGATGGAGCGGGAGAAGGCGAGACCCAGTACTTC. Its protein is CSARDGAGEGETQYF.